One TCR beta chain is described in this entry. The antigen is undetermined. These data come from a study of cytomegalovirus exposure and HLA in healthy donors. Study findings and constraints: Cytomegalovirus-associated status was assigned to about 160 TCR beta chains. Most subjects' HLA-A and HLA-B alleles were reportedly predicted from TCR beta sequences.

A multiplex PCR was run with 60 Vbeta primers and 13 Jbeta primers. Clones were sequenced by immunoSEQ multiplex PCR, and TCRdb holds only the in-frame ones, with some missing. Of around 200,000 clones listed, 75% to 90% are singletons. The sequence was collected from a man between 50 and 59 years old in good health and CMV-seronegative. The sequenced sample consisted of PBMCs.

The CDR3 nucleotides read TGTGCCAGCAGTCGGGGGGGGACAGATACGCAGTATTTT. It encodes CASSRGGTDTQYF. V gene TRBV28 combines with J gene TRBJ2-3; 8 nucleotides match TRBD2. This CDR3 is built from 13 residues. Germline V gives CDR1 MDHEN, CDR2 SYDVKM. Losses at the gene ends were 5 bases for V and 3 bases for J; bases not matched to a gene: 1.